The rows below give T cell receptor beta chains drawn from one sample of a study of beta chain features in type 1 diabetes. Data came from immunoSEQ multiplex PCR; TCRdb stores just in-frame clones and leaves some out. The data contain 450,000 to 600,000 clones, roughly 31% of them singletons. The sequenced sample consisted of naive CD4+ T cells from blood. The receptors originated from a man between 18 and 35 years old in good health. Both conserved end residues are part of each CDR3. D genes are given only for firm matches. For some rows the clone size is stated as once, few or many, or as a class when expanded; others skip it.

D gene	V gene	clone size	J gene	CDR3 protein	CDR3 DNA
NA	TRBV30	few	TRBJ2-1	CAWRSDGSSYNEQFF	TGTGCCTGGAGATCCGACGGGAGCTCCTACAATGAGCAGTTCTTC
NA	TRBV30	few	TRBJ1-5	CAWSRGSSNQPQHF	TGTGCCTGGAGCAGGGGCTCGAGCAATCAGCCCCAGCATTTT
NA	TRBV25-1	few	TRBJ2-2	CASSDRRVNGELFF	TGTGCCAGCAGTGATCGAAGGGTTAACGGGGAGCTGTTTTTT
TRBD1	TRBV6-1	once	TRBJ2-6	CASRETGLGANVLTF	TGTGCCAGCAGAGAGACAGGGCTTGGGGCCAACGTCCTGACTTTC
NA	TRBV28	NA	TRBJ2-7	CASSRDQGLSYEQYF	TGTGCCAGCAGTCGGGACCAGGGGCTCTCCTACGAGCAGTACTTC
NA	TRBV30	NA	TRBJ2-1	CAWYQNRLNEQFF	TGTGCCTGGTACCAGAATCGGTTAAATGAGCAGTTCTTC
NA	TRBV30	NA	TRBJ2-3	CAWSVRRRTDTQYF	TGTGCCTGGAGTGTACGGCGCCGCACAGATACGCAGTATTTT
NA	TRBV13	NA	TRBJ2-2	CASSLQNTGELFF	TGTGCCAGCAGCCTGCAAAACACCGGGGAGCTGTTTTTT
TRBD2	TRBV5-1	NA	TRBJ2-1	CASSLTSGSDEQFF	TGCGCCAGCAGCTTAACTAGCGGGAGTGATGAGCAGTTCTTC
TRBD2	TRBV7-2	NA	TRBJ2-7	CASSEGLAFSYEQYF	TGTGCCAGCAGCGAAGGACTAGCGTTCTCCTACGAGCAGTACTTC
TRBD1	TRBV28	NA	TRBJ2-4	CASSGGRGTKNIQYF	TGTGCCAGCAGTGGGGGCAGGGGGACCAAAAACATTCAGTACTTC
TRBD2	TRBV7-6	NA	TRBJ2-7	CASSPGTSGSYEQYF	TGTGCCAGCAGCCCCGGGACTAGCGGTTCCTACGAGCAGTACTTC
NA	TRBV29-1	NA	TRBJ2-7	CSARDGGTYEQYF	TGCAGCGCTCGGGACGGAGGAACCTACGAGCAGTACTTC
TRBD1	TRBV5-4	once	TRBJ2-1	CASSGQGSYNEQFF	TGTGCCAGCTCCGGACAGGGATCCTACAATGAGCAGTTCTTC
NA	TRBV9	NA	TRBJ1-1	CASSQAGGSEAFF	TGTGCCAGCAGCCAAGCGGGGGGATCGGAAGCTTTCTTT
NA	TRBV30	NA	TRBJ2-1	CAWSTSHGNEQFF	TGTGCCTGGAGTACCTCCCATGGTAATGAGCAGTTCTTC
NA	TRBV4-1	few	TRBJ2-3	CASSPLGPIDTQYF	TGCGCCAGCAGCCCACTAGGGCCTATCGATACGCAGTATTTT
NA	TRBV29-1	NA	TRBJ2-7	CSVEGDAGLQQYF	TGCAGCGTAGAAGGGGACGCAGGGCTTCAGCAGTACTTC
NA	TRBV30	few	TRBJ2-3	CAWSTGPTTDTQYF	TGTGCCTGGAGTACAGGCCCAACCACAGATACGCAGTATTTT
NA	TRBV7-6	NA	TRBJ2-5	CASTARMDWQQETQYF	TGTGCCAGCACCGCTCGAATGGACTGGCAACAAGAGACCCAGTACTTC
TRBD1	TRBV6-6	NA	TRBJ2-6	CASSGRGPGANVLTF	TGTGCCAGCAGTGGCAGGGGGCCTGGGGCCAACGTCCTGACTTTC
TRBD2	TRBV19	NA	TRBJ2-7	CASSIVAGGSYEQYF	TGTGCCAGTAGTATAGTAGCGGGAGGCTCCTACGAGCAGTACTTC
NA	TRBV7-7	few	TRBJ2-3	CASSLRGGGTDTQYF	TGTGCCAGCAGCTTGCGGGGAGGGGGAACAGATACGCAGTATTTT
NA	TRBV4-1	NA	TRBJ2-1	CASSQVGGSSYNEQFF	TGCGCCAGCAGCCAAGTAGGCGGTAGCTCCTACAATGAGCAGTTCTTC
TRBD1	TRBV6-4	NA	TRBJ2-3	CASSRIPGQGADTQYF	TGTGCCAGCAGTCGAATACCGGGACAGGGAGCCGATACGCAGTATTTT
NA	TRBV29-1	few	TRBJ2-3	CSVEAGKGTDTQYF	TGCAGCGTTGAGGCTGGAAAGGGCACAGATACGCAGTATTTT
NA	TRBV6-1	NA	TRBJ2-2	CASSDWLGELFF	TGTGCCAGCAGTGATTGGCTCGGGGAGCTGTTTTTT
NA	TRBV7-2	NA	TRBJ2-1	CASSLGVEQFF	TGTGCCAGCAGCTTAGGGGTGGAGCAGTTCTTC
NA	TRBV28	NA	TRBJ2-5	CASSKNGETQYF	TGTGCCAGCAGTAAGAATGGAGAGACCCAGTACTTC
NA	TRBV5-4	NA	TRBJ2-3	CASSLGGTDTQYF	TGTGCCAGCAGCCTCGGGGGCACAGATACGCAGTATTTT
TRBD1	TRBV6-6	NA	TRBJ2-3	CASSYSGTGATDTQYF	TGTGCCAGCAGTTACTCCGGGACAGGGGCAACAGATACGCAGTATTTT
NA	TRBV7-2	few	TRBJ1-3	CASSLARTVHSGNTIYF	TGTGCCAGCAGCTTAGCGAGGACCGTACACTCTGGAAACACCATATATTTT
NA	TRBV25-1	few	TRBJ1-1	CASSESRASRSTEAFF	TGTGCCAGCAGTGAATCGAGGGCTTCCCGAAGCACTGAAGCTTTCTTT